This is a list of T cell receptor beta chains from one sample in a study of blood T cell repertoires in COVID-19. Clones were read by immunoSEQ multiplex PCR, and TCRdb kept only the in-frame ones, dropping some. This sample has a few hundred thousand clones; 85% to 90% occur once, and the top ten carry 5.5% to 9%. Sequencing input: peripheral blood. These receptor sequences come from a woman in her 70s with active or convalescent COVID-19. The CDR3 runs from the conserved cysteine through the conserved F or W. Each record gives: V gene, J gene, CDR3 protein.

TRBV7-2	TRBJ2-7	CASSQSRGGEQYF
TRBV7-2	TRBJ2-3	CASSLRGQDTQYF
TRBV25-1	TRBJ1-2	CASLPDPDRLNYGYTF
TRBV7-2	TRBJ2-5	CASSLSGGTPETQYF
TRBV27	TRBJ1-6	CASGKQGKLSSPLHF
TRBV5-6	TRBJ2-1	CASSPRLYYSYNEQFF
TRBV5-8	TRBJ2-5	CASRWGQGAGKVETQYF
TRBV24-1	TRBJ1-2	CATSNADRYTF
TRBV20-1	TRBJ1-1	CSAYVSLEAFF
TRBV2	TRBJ2-2	CADRQGDYTGELFF
TRBV6-4	TRBJ1-1	CASRPRGSYTEAFF
TRBV5-1	TRBJ1-6	CASGGQPNSPLHF
TRBV5-6	TRBJ2-2	CASTLLSGELFF
TRBV5-4	TRBJ2-1	CASTPGGNEQFF
TRBV6-5	TRBJ1-5	CASSYARGNQPQHF
TRBV4-3	TRBJ1-4	CASSQYREGEKLFF
TRBV10-3	TRBJ1-1	CAINKAGTENTEAFF
TRBV19	TRBJ2-7	CASSPGVAGGGEQYF
TRBV6-2/TRBV6-3	TRBJ2-7	CASSDTGYYYEQYF
TRBV5-1	TRBJ2-3	CASSRDRTDTQYF
TRBV7-6	TRBJ2-2	CASSLPRDRGTTGELFF
TRBV6-5	TRBJ2-1	CASSRGQYNEQFF
TRBV21-1	TRBJ1-5	CASSKKRRDRGGNQPQHF
TRBV5-4	TRBJ1-2	CASRPWTGTNYGYTF
TRBV10-1	TRBJ1-1	CASSTGTGDEAFF
TRBV9	TRBJ1-4	CASSRPGQGRVEKLFF
TRBV27	TRBJ1-2	CASSPGQGGSYGYTF
TRBV9	TRBJ2-5	CASSFLQGAGETQYF
TRBV10-3	TRBJ2-7	CAISESVGGSEQYF
TRBV3-1/TRBV3-2	TRBJ2-7	CASSQGFYYEQYF
TRBV24-1	TRBJ1-2	CATAGTGIGYTF
TRBV5-1	TRBJ1-4	CASSRDRGTWSEKLFF
TRBV24-1	TRBJ1-3	CATTGLGGWRIRNTIYF
TRBV24-1	TRBJ2-5	CATRDSFTETQYF
TRBV7-6	TRBJ1-1	CASSLQIMNTEAFF
TRBV4-2	TRBJ2-3	CASSQDRGGARCVQYF
TRBV18	TRBJ1-1	CASSPPVGAQRNTEAFF
TRBV4-3	TRBJ2-3	CASSQDLVRLAVADTQYF
TRBV5-1	TRBJ1-5	CASSLSGRGLGQPQHF
TRBV18	TRBJ1-1	CASSSRRGQNTEAFF
TRBV24-1	TRBJ2-7	CATLKGRSNEQYF
TRBV10-1	TRBJ1-5	CASSSGNQPQHF
TRBV6-5	TRBJ1-3	CASSSRDRYSGNTIYF
TRBV4-1	TRBJ2-1	CASSRNSGSGGQGSYNEQFF
TRBV19	TRBJ1-3	CASTTLAAGNTIYF
TRBV6-5	TRBJ1-2	CASKQADGYTF
TRBV7-3	TRBJ2-1	CASSLSGQGSDEQFF
TRBV10-3	TRBJ1-1	CAIGLGRPTEAFF
TRBV25-1	TRBJ2-2	CASSRGTGELFF
TRBV3-1/TRBV3-2	TRBJ2-7	CASSYTSGHPYEQYF
TRBV11-3	TRBJ2-2	CASSAGTRVTGELFF
TRBV7-3	TRBJ2-1	CASSPLPSSYNEQFF
TRBV7-9	TRBJ2-3	CASSPRTGDADTQYF